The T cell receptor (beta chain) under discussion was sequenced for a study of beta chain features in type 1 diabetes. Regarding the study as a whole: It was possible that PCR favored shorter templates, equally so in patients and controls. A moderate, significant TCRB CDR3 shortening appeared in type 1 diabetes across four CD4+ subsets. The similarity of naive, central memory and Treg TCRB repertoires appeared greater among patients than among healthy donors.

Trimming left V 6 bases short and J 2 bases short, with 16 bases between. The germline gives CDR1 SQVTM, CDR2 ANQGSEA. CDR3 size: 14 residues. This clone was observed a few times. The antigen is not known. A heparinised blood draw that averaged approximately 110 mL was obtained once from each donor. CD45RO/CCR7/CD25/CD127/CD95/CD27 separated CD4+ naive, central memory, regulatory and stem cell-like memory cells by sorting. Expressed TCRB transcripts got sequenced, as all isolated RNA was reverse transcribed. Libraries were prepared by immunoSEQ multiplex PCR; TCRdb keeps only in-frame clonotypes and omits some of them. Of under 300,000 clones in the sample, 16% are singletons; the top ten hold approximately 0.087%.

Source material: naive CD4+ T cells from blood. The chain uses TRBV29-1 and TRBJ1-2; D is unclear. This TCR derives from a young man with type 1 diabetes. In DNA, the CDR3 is TGCAGCGTGCCTAAAGGGATAGGGAACTATGGCTACACCTTC. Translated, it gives CSVPKGIGNYGYTF.